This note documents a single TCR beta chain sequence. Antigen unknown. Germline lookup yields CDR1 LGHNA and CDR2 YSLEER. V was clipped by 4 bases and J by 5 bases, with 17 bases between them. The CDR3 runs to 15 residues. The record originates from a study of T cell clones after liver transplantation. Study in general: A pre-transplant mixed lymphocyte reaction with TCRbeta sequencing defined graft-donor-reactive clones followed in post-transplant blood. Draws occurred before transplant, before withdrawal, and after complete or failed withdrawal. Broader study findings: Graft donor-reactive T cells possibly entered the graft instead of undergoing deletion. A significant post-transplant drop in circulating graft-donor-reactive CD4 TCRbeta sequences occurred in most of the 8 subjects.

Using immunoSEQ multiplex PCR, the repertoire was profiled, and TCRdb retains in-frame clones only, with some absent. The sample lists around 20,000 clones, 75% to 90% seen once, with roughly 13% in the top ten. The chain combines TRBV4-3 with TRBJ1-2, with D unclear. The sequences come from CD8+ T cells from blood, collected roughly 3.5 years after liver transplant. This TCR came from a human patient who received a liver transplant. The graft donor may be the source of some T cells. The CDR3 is CASSPRAPALYGYTF. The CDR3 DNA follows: TGCGCCAGCAGCCCGCGGGCGCCGGCCCTGTATGGCTACACCTTC.